This T cell receptor beta chain was identified during a study of identical twins. Study-wide results and limits: Twins shared out-of-frame alpha sequences with excess low generation probability.

Germline CDR1 SGHRS, CDR2 YFSETQ. This CDR3 contains 15 residues. The V gene lost 0 bases and the J gene lost 2 bases, with 10 bases spanning the gap. This clonotype was seen repeatedly, ten times or more. The antigen remains unidentified. TCRdb redid the calling of the 5' RACE reads with MiXCR, one entry per CDR3 protein. In the table there are about 150,000 distinct CDR3 sequences, around 3.6% of which are singletons. The receptor comes from a young man in good health. The V and J genes are TRBV5-1 and TRBJ2-3; no firm D call. Sequencing was done on a sample of memory T cells sorted from blood. CDR3 DNA: TGCGCCAGCAGCTTGGAGGGCCAATACACAGATACGCAGTATTTT. Translating it yields CASSLEGQYTDTQYF.